This TCR beta chain was sequenced for a study of cytomegalovirus exposure and HLA in healthy donors. Study-wide results and limits: No immune exposure information besides CMV serostatus was available.

This clone is a singleton in its sample. No antigen is known for it. V lost 4 bases and J lost 0; bases outside the gene matches: 11. This CDR3 region has 18 residues. CDR1 is SGDLS, CDR2 YYNGEE, per germline. A multiplex PCR was run with 60 Vbeta primers and 13 Jbeta primers. Some clones are missing from TCRdb's copy, which holds only in-frame ones; the method was immunoSEQ multiplex PCR. The sample lists some 120,000 clones; 79% were seen once. This clonotype was sampled from a woman aged 18-30 years in good health and CMV-seropositive. This rearrangement joins TRBV9 to TRBJ2-4; 9 bases agree with TRBD2. Sequences were obtained from PBMCs. CDR3: CASSPTASGRLAKNIQYF. The CDR3 DNA sequence: TGTGCCAGCAGCCCAACCGCGAGCGGGAGGCTAGCCAAAAACATTCAGTACTTC.